This T cell receptor beta chain was captured in a study of T-cell memory formation after mild COVID-19. At the level of the study: There were largely donor-specific TCR clusters.

The CDR3 extends over 13 amino acids. V dropped 1 base and J dropped 2 bases, with 5 bases sitting between them. From germline, CDR1 is LGHNA and CDR2 YSLEER. This clonotype was seen more than once but under ten times. Its matching antigen is unknown. Study-level points and caveats: Several responding clones turned up in pre-infection memory, indicating that cross-reactive memory may have taken part.

TCRdb recomputed calls from the 5' RACE reads with MiXCR, one row per CDR3 protein. Of under 150,000 distinct CDR3 sequences in the sample, about 20% were seen once. This clonotype originated in a man younger than 35 who had mild COVID-19 (a few samples of this study predate the infection). Cell type and time point are not known. The sequencing input was PBMCs or a T cell subset sorted from them (not recorded which). The rearrangement uses TRBV4-3 and TRBJ2-5; no clear D. The chain's CDR3 is CASSQVQQETQYF. In DNA form, the CDR3 reads TGCGCCAGCAGCCAAGTTCAGCAAGAGACCCAGTACTTC.